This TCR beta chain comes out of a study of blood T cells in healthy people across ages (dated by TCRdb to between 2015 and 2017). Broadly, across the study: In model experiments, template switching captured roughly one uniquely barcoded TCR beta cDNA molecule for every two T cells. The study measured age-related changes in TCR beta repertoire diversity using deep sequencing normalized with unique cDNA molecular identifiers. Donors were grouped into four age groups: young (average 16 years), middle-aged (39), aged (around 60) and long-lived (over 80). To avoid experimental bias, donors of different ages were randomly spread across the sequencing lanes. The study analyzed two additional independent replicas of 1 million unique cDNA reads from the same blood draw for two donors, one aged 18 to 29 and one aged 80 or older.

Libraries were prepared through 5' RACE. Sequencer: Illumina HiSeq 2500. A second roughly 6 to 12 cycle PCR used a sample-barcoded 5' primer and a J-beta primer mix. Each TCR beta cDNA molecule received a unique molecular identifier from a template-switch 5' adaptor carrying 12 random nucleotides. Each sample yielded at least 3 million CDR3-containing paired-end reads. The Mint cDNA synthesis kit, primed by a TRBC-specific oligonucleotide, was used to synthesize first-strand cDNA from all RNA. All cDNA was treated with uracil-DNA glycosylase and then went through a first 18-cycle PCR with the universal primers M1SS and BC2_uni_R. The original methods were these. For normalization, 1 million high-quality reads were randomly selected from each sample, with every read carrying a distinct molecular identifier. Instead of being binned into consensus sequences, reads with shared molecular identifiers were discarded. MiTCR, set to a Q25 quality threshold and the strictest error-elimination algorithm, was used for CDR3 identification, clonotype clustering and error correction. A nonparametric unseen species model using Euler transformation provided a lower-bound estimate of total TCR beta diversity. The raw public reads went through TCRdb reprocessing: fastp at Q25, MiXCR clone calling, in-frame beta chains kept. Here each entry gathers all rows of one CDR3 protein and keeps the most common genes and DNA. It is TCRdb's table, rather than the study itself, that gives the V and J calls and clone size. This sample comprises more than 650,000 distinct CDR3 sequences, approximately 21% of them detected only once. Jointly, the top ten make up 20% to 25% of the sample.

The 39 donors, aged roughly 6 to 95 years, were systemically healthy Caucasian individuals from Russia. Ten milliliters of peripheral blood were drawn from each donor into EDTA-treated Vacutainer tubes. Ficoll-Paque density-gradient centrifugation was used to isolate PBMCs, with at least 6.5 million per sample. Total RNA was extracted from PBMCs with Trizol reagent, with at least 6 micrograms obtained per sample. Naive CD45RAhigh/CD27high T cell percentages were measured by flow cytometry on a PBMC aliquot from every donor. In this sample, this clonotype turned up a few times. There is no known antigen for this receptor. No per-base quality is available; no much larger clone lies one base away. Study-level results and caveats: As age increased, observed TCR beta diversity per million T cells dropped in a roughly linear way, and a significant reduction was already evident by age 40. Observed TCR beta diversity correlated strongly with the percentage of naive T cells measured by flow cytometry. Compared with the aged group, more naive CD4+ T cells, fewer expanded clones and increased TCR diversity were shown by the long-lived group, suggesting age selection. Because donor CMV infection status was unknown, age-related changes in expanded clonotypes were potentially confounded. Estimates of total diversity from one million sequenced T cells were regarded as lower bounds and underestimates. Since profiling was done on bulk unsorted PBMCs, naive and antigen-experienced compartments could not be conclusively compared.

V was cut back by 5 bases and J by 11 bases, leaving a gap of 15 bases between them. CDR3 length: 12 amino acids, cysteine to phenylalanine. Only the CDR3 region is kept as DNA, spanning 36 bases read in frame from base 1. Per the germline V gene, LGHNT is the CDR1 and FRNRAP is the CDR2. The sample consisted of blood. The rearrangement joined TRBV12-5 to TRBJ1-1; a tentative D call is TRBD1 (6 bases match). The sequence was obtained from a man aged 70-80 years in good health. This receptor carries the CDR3 CASGPSDRGAFF. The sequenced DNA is TGTGCTAGTGGTCCATCGGACAGAGGGGCTTTCTTT.